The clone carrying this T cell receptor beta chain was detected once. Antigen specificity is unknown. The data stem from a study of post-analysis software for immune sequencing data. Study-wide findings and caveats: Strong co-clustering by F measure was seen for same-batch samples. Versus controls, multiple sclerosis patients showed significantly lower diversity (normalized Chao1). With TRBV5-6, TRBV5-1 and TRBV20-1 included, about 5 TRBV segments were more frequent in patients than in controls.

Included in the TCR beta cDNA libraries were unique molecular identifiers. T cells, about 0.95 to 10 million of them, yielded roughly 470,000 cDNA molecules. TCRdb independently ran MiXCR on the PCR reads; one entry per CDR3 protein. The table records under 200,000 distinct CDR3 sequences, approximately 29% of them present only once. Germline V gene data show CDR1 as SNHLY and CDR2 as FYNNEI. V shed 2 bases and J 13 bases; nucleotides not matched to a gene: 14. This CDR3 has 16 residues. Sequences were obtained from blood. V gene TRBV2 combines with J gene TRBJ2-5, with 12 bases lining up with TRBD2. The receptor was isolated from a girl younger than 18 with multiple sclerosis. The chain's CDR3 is CASSEFLTSGGQNRYF. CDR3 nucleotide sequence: TGTGCCAGCAGTGAATTCCTTACTAGCGGGGGGCAAAACAGGTACTTC.